The T cell receptor (beta chain) described here comes from a study of blood T cells in healthy people across ages. Study-wide points: Possibly, changes in expanded clonotypes were confounded because donor CMV status was unknown.

Drawn from each donor were around 10 milliliters of peripheral blood. Only a few counts were recorded for this clonotype. What it binds is unknown. Primers used in a second PCR of roughly 6 to 11 cycles were a sample-barcoded 5' primer and a J-beta primer mix. TCRdb fed the 5' RACE reads into MiXCR, producing one record per CDR3 protein. The sample lists hundreds of thousands of distinct CDR3 sequences, less than 45% seen once, with around 30% in the top ten. This CDR3 is built from 12 residues. The V and J ends lost 4 bases and 5 bases respectively, with 8 bases between them. Germline CDR1 and CDR2: LNHNV and YYDKDF (reference sequence).

This sequence originates from a man older than 75 in good health. Specimen: blood. This rearrangement joins TRBV15 to TRBJ2-5; D remains ambiguous. The CDR3 DNA sequence: TGTGCCACCAGCAAAGATCGCGAGACCCAGTACTTC. Encoded protein: CATSKDRETQYF.